This paragraph reports one T cell receptor (beta chain). Its target is not known. The data stem from a study of cytomegalovirus exposure and HLA in healthy donors. The wider study: One earlier analysis, a look at around 170 million T cells, found fewer than 140 million unique TCR beta sequences. Regarding the study as a whole: Most subjects had HLA-A and HLA-B alleles reportedly predicted accurately by TCR beta sequences. Available immune exposure information was restricted to CMV serostatus only.

V was trimmed by 5 bases and J by 3 bases, leaving 11 bases between them. Germline-derived CDR1 and CDR2 are SGHTA and FQGTGA. The CDR3 extends over 13 amino acids. Primers: 60 Vbeta forward and 13 Jbeta reverse. TCRdb's copy holds only in-frame clones and misses some; the assay was immunoSEQ multiplex PCR. The sample has 310,000 or so clones; 70% to 90% are singletons. Sequencing used PBMCs. The sequence was obtained from a woman aged 18-30 years in good health and CMV-seronegative. The chain links TRBV7-3 to TRBJ2-7, with D perhaps matching TRBD2 (5 bases). In DNA, the CDR3 is TGTGCCAGCAGCCCACTTGGGAGCTACGAGCAGTACTTC. Protein: CASSPLGSYEQYF. Looking up the rest from reference TRBV7-3 and TRBJ2-7 gives the full variable domain: GAGVSQTPSNKVTEKGKYVELRCDPISGHTALYWYRQSLGQGPEFLIYFQGTGAADDSGLPNDRFFAVRPEGSVSTLKIQRTERGDSAVYLCASSPLGSYEQYFGPGTRLTVT.